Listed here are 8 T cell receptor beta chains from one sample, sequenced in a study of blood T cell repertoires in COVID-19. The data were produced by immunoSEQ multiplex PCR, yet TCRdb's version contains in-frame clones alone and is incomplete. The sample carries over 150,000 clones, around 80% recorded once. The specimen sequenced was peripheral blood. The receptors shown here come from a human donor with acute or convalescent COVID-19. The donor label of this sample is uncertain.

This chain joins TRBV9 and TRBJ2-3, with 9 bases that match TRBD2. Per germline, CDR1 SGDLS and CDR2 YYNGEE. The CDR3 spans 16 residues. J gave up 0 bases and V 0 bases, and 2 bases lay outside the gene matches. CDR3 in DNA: TGTGCCAGCAGCGTAGGGGCGGGAGGGAGCACAGATACGCAGTATTTT. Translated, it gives CASSVGAGGSTDTQYF.

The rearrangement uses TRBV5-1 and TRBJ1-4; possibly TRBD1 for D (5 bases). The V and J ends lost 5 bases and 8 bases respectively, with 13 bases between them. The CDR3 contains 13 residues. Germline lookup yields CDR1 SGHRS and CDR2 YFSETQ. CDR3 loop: CASSRWGEEKLFF. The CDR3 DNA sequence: TGCGCCAGCAGTCGTTGGGGGGAGGAAAAACTGTTTTTT.

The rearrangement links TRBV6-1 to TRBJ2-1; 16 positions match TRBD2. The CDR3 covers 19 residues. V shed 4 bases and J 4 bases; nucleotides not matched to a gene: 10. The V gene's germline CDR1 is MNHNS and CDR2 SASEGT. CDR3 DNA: TGTGCCAGCAGTGGCGCGCTCGGGACTAGCGGGAGGGCTTACAATGAGCAGTTCTTC. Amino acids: CASSGALGTSGRAYNEQFF.

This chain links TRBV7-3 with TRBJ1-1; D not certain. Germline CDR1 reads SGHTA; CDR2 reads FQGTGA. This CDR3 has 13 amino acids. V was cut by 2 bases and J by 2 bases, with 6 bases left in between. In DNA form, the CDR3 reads TGTGCCAGCAGCTTACACAGCAACACTGAAGCTTTCTTT. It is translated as CASSLHSNTEAFF.

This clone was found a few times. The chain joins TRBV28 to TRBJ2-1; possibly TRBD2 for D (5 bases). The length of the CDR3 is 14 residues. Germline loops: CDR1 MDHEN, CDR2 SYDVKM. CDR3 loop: CASRTSRPYNEQFF. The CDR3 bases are TGTGCTTCTCGGACTTCCAGACCCTACAATGAGCAGTTCTTC. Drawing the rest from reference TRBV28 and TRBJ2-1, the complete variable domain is DVKVTQSSRYLVKRTGEKVFLECVQDMDHENMFWYRQDPGLGLRLIYFSYDVKMKEKGDIPEGYSVSREKKERFSLILESASTNQTSMYLCASRTSRPYNEQFFGPGTRLTVL.

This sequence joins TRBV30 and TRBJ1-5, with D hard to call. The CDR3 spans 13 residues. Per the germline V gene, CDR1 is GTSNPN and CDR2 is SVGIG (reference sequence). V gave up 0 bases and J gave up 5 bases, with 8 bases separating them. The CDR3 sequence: CAWSVSTDQPQHF. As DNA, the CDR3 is TGTGCCTGGAGTGTAAGCACCGATCAGCCCCAGCATTTT.

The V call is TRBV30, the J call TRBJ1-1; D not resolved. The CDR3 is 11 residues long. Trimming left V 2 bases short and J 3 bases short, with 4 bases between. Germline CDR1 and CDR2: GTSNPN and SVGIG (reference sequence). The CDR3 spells CAWSLDTEAFF. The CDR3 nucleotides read TGTGCCTGGAGTCTTGACACTGAAGCTTTCTTT.

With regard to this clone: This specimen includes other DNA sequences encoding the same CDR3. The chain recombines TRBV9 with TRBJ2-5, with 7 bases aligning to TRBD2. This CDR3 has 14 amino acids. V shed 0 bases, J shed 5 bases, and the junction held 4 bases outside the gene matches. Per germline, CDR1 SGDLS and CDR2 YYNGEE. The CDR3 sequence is CASSVGAGEETQYF. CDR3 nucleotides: TGTGCCAGCAGCGTAGGGGCGGGAGAGGAGACCCAGTACTTC.